This T cell receptor beta chain derives from a study of T cell changes during pregnancy in multiple sclerosis. The V segment lost 6 bases and the J segment 4 bases; nucleotides outside the gene matches: 9. The V gene's germline CDR1 is SNHLY and CDR2 FYNNEI. The CDR3 runs to 15 residues. Sequenced by immunoSEQ multiplex PCR; TCRdb stores in-frame clones only, minus some. Of tens of thousands of clones detected, 90% to 95% appear once; the ten largest clones hold around 2.4%. This clone has just one count. V usage is TRBV2 and J usage is TRBJ2-1, with 7 bases that match TRBD2. This TCR derives from a female donor in good health, enrolled as a control in a pregnancy study. Specimen: peripheral blood, collected in the third trimester of pregnancy. In nucleotides, the CDR3 is TGTGCCAGCAGGCGTGGGCTAGCGGAGTACAATGAGCAGTTCTTC. Translation gives CASRRGLAEYNEQFF.